This entry is about one T cell receptor (beta chain). CDR3 size: 15 residues. Germline loops: CDR1 SGDLS, CDR2 YYNGEE. V was clipped by 0 bases and J by 7 bases; unmatched bases: 7. The record originates from a study of T cells in Graves' hyperthyroidism and ophthalmopathy. Amplification targeted TCR beta CDR3 regions from RNA transcripts. A set of HTBI primers served as the primers for a first-round RT-PCR of the TCR CDR3. Each CDR3 protein gets one entry after TCRdb re-called the multiplex PCR reads with MiXCR. Among 500,000 to 650,000 distinct CDR3 sequences listed, around 15% were seen once. V is TRBV9 and J is TRBJ2-1, with 7 bases that match TRBD2. The sequence was obtained from a woman in her forties with Graves' hyperthyroidism. Sample: blood. CDR3 nucleotide sequence: TGTGCCAGCAGCGTAGTTGCGGGAGCATTTAATGAGCAGTTCTTC. Translation gives CASSVVAGAFNEQFF.